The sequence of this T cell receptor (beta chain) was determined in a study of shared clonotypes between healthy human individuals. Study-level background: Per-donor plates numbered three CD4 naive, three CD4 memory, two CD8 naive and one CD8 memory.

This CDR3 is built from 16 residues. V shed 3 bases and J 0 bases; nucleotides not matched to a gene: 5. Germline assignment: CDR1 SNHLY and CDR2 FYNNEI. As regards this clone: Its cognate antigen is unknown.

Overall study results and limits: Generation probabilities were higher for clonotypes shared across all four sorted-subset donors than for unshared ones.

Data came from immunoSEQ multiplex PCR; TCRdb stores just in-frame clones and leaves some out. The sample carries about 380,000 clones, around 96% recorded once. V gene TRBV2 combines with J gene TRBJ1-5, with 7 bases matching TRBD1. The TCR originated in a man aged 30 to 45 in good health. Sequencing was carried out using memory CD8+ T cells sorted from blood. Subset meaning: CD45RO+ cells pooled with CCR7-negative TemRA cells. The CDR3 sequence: CASSDRGGGSNQPQHF. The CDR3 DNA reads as TGTGCCAGCAGTGATCGAGGGGGCGGTAGCAATCAGCCCCAGCATTTT.